These 16 T cell receptor beta chains were all obtained from the same sample, sequenced in a study of control samples from healthy donors and cancer patients. Clones were sequenced by immunoSEQ multiplex PCR, and TCRdb holds only the in-frame ones, with some missing. The table lists roughly 180,000 clones, approximately 92% of them singletons. The material sequenced was blood. The source is a woman aged 40 to 55 in good health.

This clone has a single count. This sequence joins TRBV27 and TRBJ2-2; D uncertain. Trimming pared 3 bases from V and 2 bases from J, leaving 7 bases between. This CDR3 comprises 14 residues. Germline V gives CDR1 MNHEY, CDR2 SMNVEV (reference sequence). The CDR3 reads CASSFRANTGELFF. The CDR3 DNA follows: TGTGCCAGCAGTTTCCGGGCTAACACCGGGGAGCTGTTTTTT.

V and J are TRBV10-1 and TRBJ1-1, with no clear D. The V end lost 8 bases, the J end lost 1 base, and 11 bases lay between the germline ends. The CDR3 totals 13 residues. Looked up from germline, CDR1 is WNHNN and CDR2 is SYGVQD (reference sequence). The CDR3 nucleotides read TGCGCCAGCTCATGGGCGAGGAACACTGAAGCTTTCTTT. Its translation is CASSWARNTEAFF.

The genes are TRBV15 and TRBJ1-1, with D perhaps matching TRBD1 (5 bases). CDR1 and CDR2 (germline): LNHNV, YYDKDF (reference sequence). The CDR3 is 14 amino acids. V lost 0 bases, J lost 4 bases, and 9 bases lay in between. The CDR3 region is CATSRDRGTTEAFF. CDR3 nucleotide sequence: TGTGCCACCAGCAGAGATCGAGGGACCACTGAAGCTTTCTTT.

The chain uses TRBV5-1 and TRBJ1-4; TRBD1 matches at 9 bases. The V segment lost 5 bases and the J segment 4 bases; nucleotides outside the gene matches: 3. Germline CDR1 is SGHRS and CDR2 is YFSETQ. CDR3 size: 14 residues. The CDR3 loop reads CASRPGQGNEKLFF. The DNA for the CDR3 is TGCGCCAGCAGACCGGGACAGGGTAATGAAAAACTGTTTTTT.

This rearrangement joins TRBV4-1 to TRBJ1-1, with D perhaps TRBD1 (6 bases). Trimming pared 1 base from V and 1 base from J, leaving 16 bases between. This CDR3 contains 17 residues. Looked up from germline, CDR1 is MGHRA and CDR2 is YSYEKL. The CDR3 sequence: CASSQVGWGARNTEAFF. The CDR3 DNA reads TGCGCCAGCAGCCAAGTGGGGTGGGGGGCGAGGAACACTGAAGCTTTCTTT.

J is TRBJ2-3 and V is TRBV6-5, with D perhaps matching TRBD1 or TRBD2 (7 bases each). Germline V gene lookup returns CDR1 MNHEY and CDR2 SVGAGI. V lost 5 bases to trimming and J lost 6 bases, with 18 bases between them. The CDR3 spans 15 residues. CDR3 bases: TGTGCCAGCAGTCTGAGACCCAGGGGGGGCGATACGCAGTATTTT. This codes for CASSLRPRGGDTQYF.

The chain combines TRBV18 with TRBJ1-1, with unresolved D. CDR3 length equals 14 residues. V lost 6 bases to trimming and J lost 1 base, with 12 bases between them. The germline gives CDR1 KGHSH, CDR2 LQKENI. The CDR3 region has the DNA TGTGCCAGCTCCCCAGGACGGGAGAACACTGAAGCTTTCTTT. Its translation is CASSPGRENTEAFF.

The chain combines TRBV2 with TRBJ1-1; 7 bases map to TRBD1. Germline V gene lookup returns CDR1 SNHLY and CDR2 FYNNEI. With 8 bases clipped from V and 0 bases from J, the junction kept 9 bases outside the gene matches. This CDR3 comprises 15 residues. The CDR3 here is CASEGQALLNTEAFF. CDR3 DNA: TGTGCCAGCGAAGGACAGGCATTACTGAACACTGAAGCTTTCTTT. Variable domain in full (rest from reference TRBV2 and TRBJ1-1): EPEVTQTPSHQVTQMGQEVILRCVPISNHLYFYWYRQILGQKVEFLVSFYNNEISEKSEIFDDQFSVERPDGSNFTLKIRSTKLEDSAMYFCASEGQALLNTEAFFGQGTRLTVV.

The V gene is TRBV7-9, the J gene TRBJ2-1; D is undetermined. Germline V gene data show CDR1 as SEHNR and CDR2 as FQNEAQ (reference sequence). The CDR3 spans 14 residues. V was clipped by 4 bases and J by 2 bases, with 9 bases between them. CDR3 DNA: TGTGCCAGCAGCTCGAATATTGCCTACAATGAGCAGTTCTTC. Residues: CASSSNIAYNEQFF.

The J gene is TRBJ1-1, the V gene TRBV23-1; TRBD1 agrees at 7 bases. TRBV23-1 is an open reading frame, and its role is uncertain. With 1 base clipped from V and 2 bases from J, the junction kept 25 bases outside the gene matches. This CDR3 has 22 amino acids. In DNA form, the CDR3 reads TGCGCCAGCAGTCAATGGTTCAGGGGGTCGGCTACTCATGTACGGGCCAACACTGAAGCTTTCTTT. Translated: CASSQWFRGSATHVRANTEAFF.

V gene TRBV5-1 combines with J gene TRBJ2-2; D uncertain. CDR1 SGHRS and CDR2 YFSETQ come from the germline V gene. V lost 4 bases, J lost 5 bases, and 12 bases lay in between. The length of the CDR3 is 14 residues. In DNA, the CDR3 is TGCGCCAGCAGCCCGACACCTGGAACCGGGGAGCTGTTTTTT. Its translation: CASSPTPGTGELFF.

The rearrangement uses TRBV29-1 and TRBJ2-1, with 10 bases aligning to TRBD1. Germline V CDR1 and CDR2: SQVTM, ANQGSEA. V lost 6 bases to trimming and J lost 6 bases; unmatched junction nucleotides: 5. CDR3 length: 13 residues. DNA of the CDR3: TGCAGCGTCCGGGACAGGGGAGTCAATGAGCAGTTCTTC. Encoded protein: CSVRDRGVNEQFF.

The chain combines TRBV5-1 with TRBJ2-5; the D gene is possibly TRBD1 (5 bases). The V gene's germline CDR1 is SGHRS and CDR2 YFSETQ. Trimming removed 4 bases from V and 2 bases from J, with 12 bases in between. The CDR3 has 14 amino acids. In DNA form, the CDR3 reads TGCGCCAGCAGCCGCCCAGGGCAACAAGAGACCCAGTACTTC. This sequence encodes CASSRPGQQETQYF.

The genes are TRBV7-9 and TRBJ2-2; D possibly corresponds to TRBD2 (5 bases). The length of the CDR3 is 17 residues. CDR1 is SEHNR and CDR2 is FQNEAQ in the germline V gene (reference sequence). The germline V and J ends were trimmed by 3 bases and 0 bases, with 14 bases remaining between them. CDR3: CASSFPTTRANTGELFF. CDR3 DNA: TGTGCCAGCAGCTTTCCTACTACGAGGGCGAACACCGGGGAGCTGTTTTTT.

The chain links TRBV27 to TRBJ1-2; D unresolved. Looked up from germline, CDR1 is MNHEY and CDR2 is SMNVEV (reference sequence). The CDR3 has 14 residues. V was cut by 6 bases and J by 4 bases, with 15 bases left in between. The CDR3: CASRPGPRAYGYTF. The CDR3 bases are TGTGCCAGCAGGCCGGGTCCCCGGGCCTATGGCTACACCTTC.

The chain recombines TRBV3-1 (or the pseudogene TRBV3-2) with TRBJ2-7; 7 positions match TRBD1. V lost 3 bases to trimming and J lost 2 bases; unmatched junction nucleotides: 7. In germline, CDR1 is LGHDT, CDR2 YNNKEL (reference sequence). The CDR3 has 15 amino acids. The CDR3 reads CASSQSTGVPYEQYF. The CDR3 DNA reads TGTGCCAGCAGCCAGTCTACAGGGGTTCCCTACGAGCAGTACTTC.